The 29 T cell receptor beta chains reported below all come from one sample, sequenced in a study of metastatic and nonmetastatic thyroid tumors. TCRdb redid the clone calls on the PCR reads using MiXCR. This table holds tens of thousands of clones, 20% to 25% found once. Each patient went into thyroid surgery without having received any treatment. Material for sequencing was blood. The receptors come from a female donor with papillary thyroid cancer or a benign thyroid nodule (not recorded which). Some clones in this sample may be carry-over from other donors' samples.

Only a few counts were recorded for this clone. The rearrangement joins TRBV5-1 to TRBJ1-2; 10 bases match TRBD1. The ends lost 4 bases at V and 2 bases at J; junction bases unmatched: 17. The CDR3 consists of 19 residues. The germline CDR1 and CDR2 sequences are SGHRS and YFSETQ. CDR3 nucleotide sequence: TGCGCCAGCAGCATGACCTCCGGGACAGGGGCCCCCATAAACTATGGCTACACCTTC. Residues: CASSMTSGTGAPINYGYTF.

This chain links TRBV19 with TRBJ1-2; D gene uncertain. Germline V gene data show CDR1 as LNHDA and CDR2 as SQIVND (reference sequence). V was cut by 1 base and J by 8 bases, with 11 bases left in between. This CDR3 comprises 13 residues. DNA of the CDR3: TGTGCCAGTAGTATAGGGCAGTTCCGCGGCTACACCTTC. It is translated as CASSIGQFRGYTF.

Comments on this clone: A much larger clonotype is one base distant, so this may be a read error. This CDR3 is also generated by other DNA sequences in the sample. This chain uses TRBV9 with TRBJ2-1; TRBD1 is a possible D gene (6 bases). CDR3 length: 13 amino acids. Per germline, CDR1 SGDLS and CDR2 YYNGEE. CDR3 in DNA: TGCGCCAGCAGTGAGACAGGCTACAATGAGCAGTTCTTC. This translates into CASSETGYNEQFF.

This clone was counted at least ten times. The V gene is TRBV6-6, the J gene TRBJ1-6, with TRBD1 as a possible D gene (5 bases). The CDR3 totals 16 residues. CDR1 MNHNY and CDR2 SVGAGI come from the germline V gene (reference sequence). V gave up 0 bases and J gave up 2 bases, with 8 bases separating them. CDR3 DNA sequence: TGTGCCAGCAGTTACTCTACAGGTCCCTATAATTCACCCCTCCACTTT. It yields the protein CASSYSTGPYNSPLHF.

There are many counts of this clone. The chain couples TRBV12-3 or TRBV12-4 to TRBJ1-1, with D hard to call. V dropped 6 bases and J dropped 0 bases, with 14 bases sitting between them. CDR3 length equals 15 residues. The DNA for the CDR3 is TGTGCCAGCAGCCCTCAGCTGGGAATGAACACTGAAGCTTTCTTT. It yields the protein CASSPQLGMNTEAFF.

This clone has a handful of counts. This chain connects TRBV11-2 to TRBJ1-6, with 7 bases identical to TRBD1. Germline V lookup: CDR1 SGHAT, CDR2 FQNNGV. The CDR3 sequence is 17 residues long. J was trimmed by 7 bases and V by 5 bases; bases with no gene match: 14. The CDR3 is CASSHPRGGIINSPLHF. CDR3 DNA sequence: TGTGCCAGCAGCCACCCGAGAGGGGGCATAATAAATTCACCCCTCCACTTT. The complete variable domain, with remaining parts taken from reference TRBV11-2 and TRBJ1-6, reads EAGVAQSPRYKIIEKRQSVAFWCNPISGHATLYWYQQILGQGPKLLIQFQNNGVVDDSQLPKDRFSAERLKGVDSTLKIQPAKLEDSAVYLCASSHPRGGIINSPLHFGNGTRLTVT.

This clone was detected ten times or more. The rearrangement links TRBV6-1 to TRBJ1-2, with TRBD1 identical over 9 bases. The CDR3 extends over 16 amino acids. The V segment lost 1 base and the J segment 7 bases; nucleotides outside the gene matches: 10. Germline CDR1 and CDR2: MNHNS and SASEGT. CDR3 sequence reads: CASSEGAADRGFGYTF. Here the CDR3 DNA reads TGTGCCAGCAGTGAAGGCGCTGCGGACAGGGGTTTTGGCTACACCTTC.

In this sample, this clone turned up many times. V gene TRBV5-6 combines with J gene TRBJ2-1, with D perhaps matching TRBD1 or TRBD2 (5 bases each). There are 15 residues in the CDR3. Germline V gives CDR1 SGHDT, CDR2 YYEEEE. Trimming pared 1 base from V and 8 bases from J, leaving 16 bases between. The chain's CDR3 is CASSLWSGRVDEQFF. For the CDR3, the DNA is TGTGCCAGCAGCTTGTGGTCAGGGAGAGTGGATGAGCAGTTCTTC.

There are many counts of this clone. The CDR3 DNA reads TGCGCCAGCAGCCGTCAGACTCCCCAGAACACCGGGGAGCTGTTTTTT. This codes for CASSRQTPQNTGELFF. The V gene is TRBV5-1, the J gene TRBJ2-2; D unresolved. CDR3 length: 16 amino acids. The ends were cut back, 4 bases at V and 1 base at J, with 14 bases in the middle. Germline assignment: CDR1 SGHRS and CDR2 YFSETQ.

This clone has a single count. The junction does not match germline at one end; this may be a read error. This chain joins TRBV4-2 and TRBJ2-7; weak D call: TRBD2 (5 bases). CDR1 is LGHNA and CDR2 is YNFKEQ in the germline V gene. This CDR3 comprises 14 residues. The CDR3 bases are TGTGCCAACAGCCAAGATAGCGCGATGCGCGAGCAGTACTTC. Its translation: CANSQDSAMREQYF.

This clone came up many times. This chain uses TRBV5-5 with TRBJ2-3; 7 bases map to TRBD2. Germline values: CDR1 SGHKS, CDR2 YYEKEE (reference sequence). The CDR3 spans 17 residues. V was clipped by 0 bases and J by 4 bases; unmatched bases: 11. In nucleotides, the CDR3 is TGTGCCAGCAGCTTGGGGGACGCGGGAGTGGGGTCAGATACGCAGTATTTT. Amino acid sequence: CASSLGDAGVGSDTQYF.

This clone has a count of ten or more. The chain is built from TRBV5-6 and TRBJ1-3; no clear D gene. CDR1 is SGHDT, CDR2 YYEEEE, per germline. The V gene lost 7 bases and the J gene lost 2 bases, with 7 bases spanning the gap. The CDR3 consists of 12 residues. The CDR3 DNA sequence: TGTGCCAGCGGCGGGGCTGGAAACACCATATATTTT. It translates to CASGGAGNTIYF.

The gene calls are TRBV20-1 and TRBJ2-7; D possibly corresponds to TRBD2 (6 bases). Germline CDR1 DFQATT, CDR2 SNEGSKA (reference sequence). Trimming removed 0 bases at V and 1 base at J, with 10 bases between. The CDR3 is 14 residues long. The CDR3 reads CSARDSGLSYEQYF. CDR3 bases: TGCAGTGCTAGAGATAGCGGCCTATCCTACGAGCAGTACTTC.

This clone is medium-sized within its sample. The J gene is TRBJ1-6, the V gene TRBV28; tentatively, D is TRBD1 (6 bases). Germline V gene lookup returns CDR1 MDHEN and CDR2 SYDVKM. V was shortened by 7 bases and J by 3 bases, with 7 bases between the two germline ends. CDR3 length equals 13 residues. The CDR3 nucleotides read TGTGCCAGCAACAGGGACTATAATTCACCCCTCCACTTT. Translation gives CASNRDYNSPLHF. Full variable domain (remainder filled in from reference TRBV28 and TRBJ1-6): DVKVTQSSRYLVKRTGEKVFLECVQDMDHENMFWYRQDPGLGLRLIYFSYDVKMKEKGDIPEGYSVSREKKERFSLILESASTNQTSMYLCASNRDYNSPLHFGNGTRLTVT.

This chain links TRBV20-1 with TRBJ2-7; 8 nucleotides agree with TRBD1. CDR1 and CDR2 (germline): DFQATT, SNEGSKA (reference sequence). V shed 6 bases and J 3 bases; nucleotides not matched to a gene: 7. This CDR3 has 13 amino acids. The CDR3 region is CSAPTGANYEQYF. In DNA form, the CDR3 reads TGCAGTGCACCGACAGGGGCCAACTACGAGCAGTACTTC.

This clone is categorized as medium-sized. The V and J genes are TRBV6-1 and TRBJ1-5, with D perhaps matching TRBD1 (6 bases). The ends were cut back, 5 bases at V and 1 base at J, with 12 bases in the middle. This CDR3 comprises 15 residues. The germline gives CDR1 MNHNS, CDR2 SASEGT. The CDR3 bases are TGTGCCAGCAGTCCCGGGACACGGAGCAATCAGCCCCAGCATTTT. This codes for CASSPGTRSNQPQHF.

This clone was observed a few times. The chain has TRBV2 and TRBJ2-1; 10 bases are shared with TRBD2. Trimming cost V 5 bases and J 6 bases; bases outside gene matches: 4. Germline V CDR1 and CDR2: SNHLY, FYNNEI. The CDR3 is 14 residues long. DNA for the CDR3: TGTGCCAGCAGTAGGGGACTAGCGATCAATGAGCAGTTCTTC. Encoded protein: CASSRGLAINEQFF.

The J gene is TRBJ2-6, the V gene TRBV6-6; the match to TRBD1 covers 7 bases. The CDR3 runs 17 residues. The germline gives CDR1 MNHNY, CDR2 SVGAGI (reference sequence). V was pared by 0 bases and J by 2 bases, with 4 bases of the junction left unmatched. The CDR3 coding sequence is TGTGCCAGCAGTTACTCACCTCAGGGGGCTGGGGCCAACGTCCTGACTTTC. Translated: CASSYSPQGAGANVLTF.

This clone was counted at least ten times. The chain joins TRBV9 to TRBJ2-3; D may match TRBD1 or TRBD2 (5 bases each). V shed 3 bases and J shed 3 bases, with 14 bases lying between them. The CDR3 covers 15 residues. Germline CDR1 and CDR2: SGDLS and YYNGEE. The CDR3 region is CASSAGTDPTDTQYF. DNA for the CDR3: TGTGCCAGCAGCGCCGGGACCGACCCGACAGATACGCAGTATTTT.

This clone turned up a few times. V and J are TRBV12-3 or TRBV12-4 and TRBJ2-1; possible D gene TRBD2, 5 bases. Trimming shortened V by 3 bases and J by 8 bases, and 20 bases separated the two germline ends. The CDR3 consists of 16 residues. The CDR3 reads CASSLDVLVGVDEQFF. The CDR3 bases are TGTGCCAGCAGTTTGGACGTACTAGTGGGAGTAGATGAGCAGTTCTTC.

The chain joins TRBV30 to TRBJ1-2, with TRBD1 as a possible D gene (6 bases). CDR1 GTSNPN and CDR2 SVGIG come from the germline V gene (reference sequence). Deletions cut 4 bases from V and 3 bases from J, with 15 bases between. There are 14 residues in the CDR3. In DNA form, the CDR3 reads TGTGCCTGGAACGAGGGGGGGAACTACTATGGCTACACCTTC. Its protein product is CAWNEGGNYYGYTF.

This clone was counted a few times. A read error is possible here, since a much larger clone lies one base away. Distinct nucleotide sequences in the sample also encode this CDR3. The V gene is TRBV7-8, the J gene TRBJ1-4, with D unclear. CDR3 length: 15 amino acids. CDR1 and CDR2 from the germline V gene are SGHVS and FQNEAQ. V dropped 3 bases and J dropped 8 bases, with 16 bases sitting between them. The CDR3 coding sequence is TGTGCCAGCAGCTTGGAAGCCAAAGGTCTCGAAAAACTGTTTTTT. This codes for CASSLEAKGLEKLFF.

This clone was counted many times. The chain couples TRBV4-1 to TRBJ2-7; 14 bases agree with TRBD2. The CDR3 spans 16 residues. In germline, CDR1 is MGHRA, CDR2 YSYEKL. V shed 3 bases, J shed 2 bases, and the junction held 3 bases outside the gene matches. This CDR3 is CASSHLGLAGAYEQYF. In DNA form, the CDR3 reads TGCGCCAGCAGCCACCTGGGACTAGCGGGAGCCTACGAGCAGTACTTC.

This clone was observed a few times. This rearrangement joins TRBV28 to TRBJ2-3; 11 nucleotides align to TRBD2. The germline gives CDR1 MDHEN, CDR2 SYDVKM. There are 15 residues in the CDR3. V lost 5 bases, J lost 1 base, and 2 bases stayed unmatched. The CDR3 region has the DNA TGTGCCAGCAGTCTAGCGGGAGGAGGCACAGATACGCAGTATTTT. Its translation: CASSLAGGGTDTQYF.

This clone was picked up many times. CDR3 sequence (DNA): TGTGCCAGTAGGGACAGAGGAAACACCGGGGAGCTGTTTTTT. Translated: CASRDRGNTGELFF. The V and J genes are TRBV19 and TRBJ2-2, with a tentative D call TRBD1 (6 bases). V lost 6 bases to trimming and J lost 2 bases, with 10 bases between them. Germline loops: CDR1 LNHDA, CDR2 SQIVND (reference sequence). The CDR3 loop spans 14 amino acids. Drawing the rest from reference TRBV19 and TRBJ2-2, the complete variable domain is DGGITQSPKYLFRKEGQNVTLSCEQNLNHDAMYWYRQDPGQGLRLIYYSQIVNDFQKGDIAEGYSVSREKKESFPLTVTSAQKNPTAFYLCASRDRGNTGELFFGEGSRLTVL.

Judged by abundance, this clone is medium-sized. V usage is TRBV28 and J usage is TRBJ2-3; D not resolved. The CDR3 is 15 residues long. Trimming took 4 bases from V and 2 from J, leaving 13 bases between them. In germline, CDR1 is MDHEN, CDR2 SYDVKM. The CDR3 region is CASSSKTTYTDTQYF. The CDR3 DNA is TGTGCCAGCAGTTCTAAAACGACCTACACAGATACGCAGTATTTT.

This clone showed up just a few times. A single base separates this from a much larger clone, so it may be a read error. The rearrangement joins TRBV5-6 to TRBJ2-3; tentatively, D is TRBD1 (5 bases). Germline V CDR1 and CDR2: SGHDT, YYEEEE. V was trimmed by 3 bases and J by 4 bases, leaving 9 bases between them. The CDR3 consists of 13 residues. The CDR3 region has the DNA TGTGCCAGCAGCTGGACAAATGCAGATACGCAGTATTTT. Its translation is CASSWTNADTQYF.

This clone was seen repeatedly, ten times or more. This chain connects TRBV28 to TRBJ2-5, with 10 bases fitting TRBD1. CDR3 size: 15 residues. V shed 6 bases and J 5 bases; nucleotides not matched to a gene: 9. Germline CDR1 MDHEN, CDR2 SYDVKM. The CDR3 protein is CASRGDRGRKETQYF. The DNA of the CDR3 is TGTGCCAGCAGGGGGGACAGGGGAAGGAAGGAGACCCAGTACTTC.

V gene TRBV19 combines with J gene TRBJ1-5; the match to TRBD1 covers 10 bases. This CDR3 has 14 residues. The J segment lost 8 bases and the V segment lost 3 bases, leaving 4 bases of the junction unmatched. Germline values: CDR1 LNHDA, CDR2 SQIVND (reference sequence). This chain's CDR3 is CASSMGTGAKPQHF. The CDR3 DNA reads TGTGCCAGTAGTATGGGGACAGGGGCTAAGCCCCAGCATTTT.